This T cell receptor (beta chain) was found in a study of T cells in localized non-small cell lung cancer. About this clone itself: As yet, its antigen is unknown.

Repertoires were generated with immunoSEQ multiplex PCR, while TCRdb's copy carries only in-frame clones and drops some. The repertoire holds about 28,000 clones, with approximately 83% as singletons. Study findings and constraints: Longer survival (overall) was linked to higher T cell density in blood.

Between the trimmed V and J ends, which lost 5 bases and 5 bases, there was a span of 6 bases. Germline V gives CDR1 DFQATT, CDR2 SNEGSKA (reference sequence). The CDR3 is 11 residues long. Material: peripheral blood mononuclear cells, obtained before any cancer treatment. The source of this sequence is a man aged 40 to 70 with stage III lung adenocarcinoma. The chain is built from TRBV20-1 and TRBJ1-4; D call uncertain. For the CDR3, the DNA is TGCAGTGCTGAGTTGAATGAAAAACTGTTTTTT. It is translated as CSAELNEKLFF.